The 10 T cell receptor beta chains given below trace back to one sample, sequenced in a study of shared clonotypes between healthy human individuals. TCRdb keeps only in-frame clones here, not all; method: immunoSEQ multiplex PCR. The repertoire consists of about 2.4 million clones, with roughly 93% occurring once and the leading ten covering approximately 0.36%. Sequenced material: naive CD4+ T cells from PBMCs. Sample subset: CD45RA+ positively selected. These receptors all stem from a man between 18 and 29 years old in good health. Some clones in this sample may be carry-over from other donors' samples.

In this sample, this clone turned up once. The chain links TRBV9 to TRBJ2-2; D remains unclear. V lost 1 base to trimming and J lost 7 bases, with 11 bases between them. CDR3 length: 14 residues. Germline V gene lookup returns CDR1 SGDLS and CDR2 YYNGEE. The CDR3 spells CASSVMGSGGELFF. CDR3 nucleotide sequence: TGTGCCAGCAGCGTAATGGGTTCCGGCGGGGAGCTGTTTTTT.

The chain uses TRBV7-2 and TRBJ2-2; no definite D call. CDR3 length: 16 residues. Germline loops: CDR1 SGHTA, CDR2 FQGNSA. Trimming pared 2 bases from V and 6 bases from J, leaving 16 bases between. As DNA, the CDR3 is TGTGCCAGCAGCTTACGAAGGGCCAGTTCACCCGGGGAGCTGTTTTTT. It translates to CASSLRRASSPGELFF. Together with reference TRBV7-2 and TRBJ2-2, the CDR3 gives the full variable domain: GAGVSQSPSNKVTEKGKDVELRCDPISGHTALYWYRQSLGQGLEFLIYFQGNSAPDKSGLPSDRFSAERTGGSVSTLTIQRTQQEDSAVYLCASSLRRASSPGELFFGEGSRLTVL.

The chain is built from TRBV29-1 and TRBJ2-3; tentative D call: TRBD2 (6 bases). Germline lookup yields CDR1 SQVTM and CDR2 ANQGSEA. The CDR3 is made up of 14 amino acids. The V and J ends lost 3 bases and 1 base respectively, with 11 bases between them. DNA for the CDR3: TGCAGCGTTGAGGAGCGGGCCCGCACAGATACGCAGTATTTT. Residues: CSVEERARTDTQYF.

The chain uses TRBV27 and TRBJ2-1; D not certain. Trimming left V 6 bases short and J 5 bases short, with 20 bases between. The CDR3 length is 16 residues. The germline gives CDR1 MNHEY, CDR2 SMNVEV (reference sequence). CDR3 in amino acids: CASRPLLRALNNEQFF. CDR3 DNA sequence: TGTGCCAGCAGGCCCCTTCTCCGGGCACTAAACAATGAGCAGTTCTTC.

CDR3 loop: CASSLLRDRGNSENNQPQHF. In nucleotides, the CDR3 is TGCGCCAGCAGCCTGCTAAGGGACAGGGGCAACTCCGAAAACAATCAGCCCCAGCATTTT. The chain recombines TRBV5-1 with TRBJ1-5; 10 bases agree with TRBD1. The V and J ends lost 4 bases and 3 bases, in that order; junction bases with no gene match: 19. Germline CDR1 SGHRS, CDR2 YFSETQ. This CDR3 has 20 residues.

The CDR3 protein is CASWATTGLLRETQYF. For the CDR3, the DNA is TGCGCCAGCTGGGCCACGACAGGATTGCTGAGAGAGACCCAGTACTTC. The rearrangement uses TRBV5-1 and TRBJ2-5, with D tentatively TRBD1 (6 bases). There are 16 residues in the CDR3. The ends were cut back, 7 bases at V and 4 bases at J, with 23 bases in the middle. Germline assignment: CDR1 SGHRS and CDR2 YFSETQ.

The CDR3 DNA is TGTGCCAGCAGCTTAGTATTGAATGAGCAGTTCTTC. As protein: CASSLVLNEQFF. V gene TRBV7-2 combines with J gene TRBJ2-1, with unresolved D. The CDR3 contains 12 residues. CDR1 SGHTA and CDR2 FQGNSA come from the germline V gene. The ends were cut back, 1 base at V and 7 bases at J, with 5 bases in the middle.

The chain combines TRBV6-5 with TRBJ2-1; a weak D match, TRBD1 (5 bases). Trimming pared 6 bases from V and 0 bases from J, leaving 12 bases between. CDR1 and CDR2 from the germline V gene are MNHEY and SVGAGI. The CDR3 spans 15 residues. The CDR3 DNA is TGTGCCAGCAGCCTTCGACAGAGCTCCTACAATGAGCAGTTCTTC. Amino acid sequence: CASSLRQSSYNEQFF.

V usage is TRBV28 and J usage is TRBJ1-1; no reliable D call. The germline gives CDR1 MDHEN, CDR2 SYDVKM. The V end lost 2 bases, the J end lost 8 bases, and 9 bases lay between the germline ends. The CDR3 runs 12 residues. CDR3 loop: CASSLGQIEAFF. The CDR3 nucleotides read TGTGCCAGCAGTTTAGGCCAGATCGAAGCTTTCTTT.

The chain is built from TRBV28 and TRBJ1-4, with 9 nucleotides matching TRBD1. Trimming removed 6 bases from V and 0 bases from J; junction bases left unmatched: 8. CDR1 and CDR2 from the germline V gene are MDHEN and SYDVKM. This CDR3 region has 17 residues. The CDR3 sequence: CASRVDRGHTTNEKLFF. CDR3 sequence (DNA): TGTGCCAGCAGGGTGGACAGGGGCCACACAACTAATGAAAAACTGTTTTTT.